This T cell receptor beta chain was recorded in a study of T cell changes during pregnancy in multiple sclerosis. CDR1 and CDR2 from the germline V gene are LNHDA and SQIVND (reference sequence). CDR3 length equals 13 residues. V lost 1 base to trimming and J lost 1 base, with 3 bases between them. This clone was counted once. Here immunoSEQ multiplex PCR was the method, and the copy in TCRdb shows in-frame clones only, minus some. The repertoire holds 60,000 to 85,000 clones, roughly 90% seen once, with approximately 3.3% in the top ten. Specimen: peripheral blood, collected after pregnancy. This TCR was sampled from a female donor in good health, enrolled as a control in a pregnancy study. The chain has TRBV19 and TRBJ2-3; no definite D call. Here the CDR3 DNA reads TGTGCCAGTAGTATAGGCGGCACAGATACGCAGTATTTT. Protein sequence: CASSIGGTDTQYF.